This T cell receptor beta chain was identified during a study of T cell responses to AZD1222 COVID-19 vaccine (dated by TCRdb to about 2021). About the investigation overall: A total of under 250 trial participants underwent TCR sequencing, of whom about 200 had received two doses of AZD1222 and around 26 had received two doses of the MenACWY control vaccine. Trial participants were enrolled by age into 18-55, 56-69 and 70-plus year subgroups, with about 150, 27 and 61 TCR-sequenced participants respectively. The paper's findings and limits, for the study overall: Spike-specific TCR breadth and depth rose significantly after two AZD1222 doses compared with day 0 and with MenACWY recipients. Because no samples from the day 14 peak response were available, repertoires could be characterized only after the peak T cell response. Only a handful of AZD1222 recipients were SARS-CoV-2 seropositive at baseline, limiting conclusions about previously exposed vaccinees. The 56-69-year group was small, and its depth increase did not reach significance, likely because of low power. Epitopes outside the regions mutated in the B.1.351 and B.1.1.7 variants were reportedly recognized by nearly half of the unique spike-specific TCRs. The vaccine-associated CD4 TCRs covered the entire spike protein, and the dominant responses fell in regions 160-218 and 743-854. Participants were mostly white British, with more females than males. The authors suggested clonal diversity may have been underestimated.

V loses 2 bases of germline sequence and J loses 1 base, and the interval between the two ends is 7 bases. There are 15 amino acids in the CDR3, from cysteine to phenylalanine inclusive. The only DNA kept is the CDR3, 45 bases in frame from the first base. CDR1 and CDR2, looked up from the germline V gene, are KGHDR and SFDVKD. Taken with the paper, the label for time point translates to: about 28 days (+/-7) after the second vaccine dose. AZD1222 recipients with second doses at about 4 weeks or about 12 weeks were pooled, because spike-specific TCR depth and breadth did not differ between schedules. Vaccinee samples came from UK trials COV001 and COV002, including a single-blind randomized controlled phase 2/3 trial of AZD1222 (ChAdOx1 nCoV-19) in healthy adults. Trial participant PBMC samples were collected at day 0 and day 28 after the second dose for TCRbeta chain sequencing. The CDR3 regions of human TCRbeta chains were analyzed by immunosequencing. The original methods were these. Repertoire TCRs were checked for matches against a reference library of SARS-CoV-2-specific TCRs that had been generated using the MIRA antigen-specificity platform. Breadth was defined as the fraction of unique TCRs that were SARS-CoV-2-associated, and depth was defined as the fraction of total T cells that were SARS-CoV-2-associated. Using the MIRA data, every spike-specific TCR was mapped to the spike region that the TCR reacted to and assigned to either a CD4 or a CD8 class. Log10-transformed breadth and depth values were compared by one-way ANOVA with Sidak's multiple comparisons tests. In its TCRdb copy, this immuneACCESS table keeps in-frame sequences only and misses some clones. Where compared with another copy, unresolved V genes explain less than half of these, and the others have no known cause. V, J and clone size were drawn from that table, and D and trimming were deduced from the DNA. Present in this sample are approximately 93,000 clones, about 88% of which were seen just once. The ten largest account for around 5.5% of the sample.

Concerning this clone itself: It lacks a known antigen. Per-nucleotide qualities are absent, and no much larger clonotype sits a single base away.

Recombination linked TRBV24-1 to TRBJ2-2, with the D gene not confidently named. Sample: peripheral blood, taken 28 days after the second AZD1222 dose. The clonotype originates from an adult who received the AZD1222 COVID-19 vaccine. At the DNA level, the sequence is TGTGCCACCAGTGATTCTATGGTGAACACCGGGGAGCTGTTTTTT. It translates to CATSDSMVNTGELFF.